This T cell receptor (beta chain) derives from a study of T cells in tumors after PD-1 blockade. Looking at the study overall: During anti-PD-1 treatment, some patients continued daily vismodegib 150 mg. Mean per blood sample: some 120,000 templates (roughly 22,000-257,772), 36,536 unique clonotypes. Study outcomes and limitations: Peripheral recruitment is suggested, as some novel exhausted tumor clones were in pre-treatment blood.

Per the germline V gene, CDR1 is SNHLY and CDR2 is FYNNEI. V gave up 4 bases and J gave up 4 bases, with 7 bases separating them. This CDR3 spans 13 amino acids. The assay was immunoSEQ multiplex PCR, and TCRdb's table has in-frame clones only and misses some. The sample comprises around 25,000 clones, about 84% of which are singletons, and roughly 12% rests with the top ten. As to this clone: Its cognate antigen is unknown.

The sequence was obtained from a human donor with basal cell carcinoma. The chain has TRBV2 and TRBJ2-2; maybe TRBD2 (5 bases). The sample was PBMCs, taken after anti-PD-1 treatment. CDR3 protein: CASSVRGTGELFF. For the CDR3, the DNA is TGTGCCAGCAGTGTTCGGGGCACCGGGGAGCTGTTTTTT. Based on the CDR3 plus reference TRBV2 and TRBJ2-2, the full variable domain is EPEVTQTPSHQVTQMGQEVILRCVPISNHLYFYWYRQILGQKVEFLVSFYNNEISEKSEIFDDQFSVERPDGSNFTLKIRSTKLEDSAMYFCASSVRGTGELFFGEGSRLTVL.